The 17 T cell receptor beta chains in this list originate from one sample, sequenced in a study of blood T cell repertoires in COVID-19. Using immunoSEQ multiplex PCR, the repertoire was profiled, and TCRdb retains in-frame clones only, with some absent. The sample carries around 80,000 clones, roughly four fifths recorded once. Sequencing used peripheral blood. Source of these receptors: an elderly man with acute or convalescent COVID-19.

The chain couples TRBV3-1 (or the pseudogene TRBV3-2) to TRBJ2-5; a possible D gene is TRBD2 (6 bases). Germline CDR1 reads LGHDT; CDR2 reads YNNKEL (reference sequence). The CDR3 consists of 14 residues. The ends were cut back, 5 bases at V and 5 bases at J, with 15 bases in the middle. CDR3 in DNA: TGTGCCAGCAGCTCCTCGCAAGGGACTGAGACCCAGTACTTC. The encoded protein is CASSSSQGTETQYF.

The chain links TRBV2 to TRBJ1-1; D may be TRBD1 (6 bases). Trimming cost V 2 bases and J 9 bases, with 13 bases left between them. The CDR3 is made up of 13 amino acids. Germline V gives CDR1 SNHLY, CDR2 FYNNEI. CDR3: CASSERGRGKAFF. CDR3 sequence (DNA): TGTGCCAGCAGTGAAAGGGGGAGGGGGAAAGCTTTCTTT.

J is TRBJ2-2 and V is TRBV5-5; 9 bases agree with TRBD2. The trim removed 4 bases at V and 2 bases at J, leaving 6 bases unmatched. Germline values: CDR1 SGHKS, CDR2 YYEKEE (reference sequence). CDR3 length: 16 amino acids. As DNA, the CDR3 is TGTGCCAGCAGCCGAGCTAGCGGGGTTAACACCGGGGAGCTGTTTTTT. Its protein product is CASSRASGVNTGELFF.

The V gene is TRBV3-1 (or the pseudogene TRBV3-2), the J gene TRBJ1-1, with D possibly TRBD1 on 6 matching bases. With 1 base removed from V and 0 bases from J, the gap between germline ends came to 12 bases. Per the germline V gene, CDR1 is LGHDT and CDR2 is YNNKEL (reference sequence). The CDR3 covers 16 residues. The CDR3 DNA reads TGTGCCAGCAGCCAAGGGCAGGGGACTATGAACACTGAAGCTTTCTTT. This encodes CASSQGQGTMNTEAFF.

The rearrangement joins TRBV5-1 to TRBJ2-3; possibly TRBD2 for D (7 bases). The CDR3 runs to 16 residues. CDR1 SGHRS and CDR2 YFSETQ come from the germline V gene. Trimming removed 5 bases at V and 6 bases at J, with 22 bases between. The CDR3 here is CASRSAGAGARDTQYF. CDR3 nucleotides: TGCGCCAGCAGATCAGCAGGGGCGGGGGCCCGGGATACGCAGTATTTT.

The chain combines TRBV5-4 with TRBJ2-1; D unclear. The germline CDR1 and CDR2 sequences are SGHNT and YYREEE (reference sequence). The CDR3 contains 15 residues. Trimming stripped 0 bases from V and 1 base from J, with 8 bases between. The CDR3 is CASSLDLRSYNEQFF. The DNA for the CDR3 is TGTGCCAGCAGCTTGGACCTGCGGTCCTACAATGAGCAGTTCTTC.

The chain carries TRBV5-1 and TRBJ1-1; 11 positions match TRBD1. CDR1 and CDR2 from the germline V gene are SGHRS and YFSETQ. V was pared by 4 bases and J by 5 bases, with 7 bases of the junction left unmatched. This CDR3 contains 15 residues. As DNA, the CDR3 is TGCGCCAGCAGCCACGGACAGGGGGCTGTAACTGAAGCTTTCTTT. It is translated as CASSHGQGAVTEAFF.

CDR3: CASSLYGTGLTGELFF. CDR3 sequence (DNA): TGTGCCAGCAGTTTATATGGGACAGGGCTTACCGGGGAGCTGTTTTTT. The rearrangement joins TRBV27 to TRBJ2-2, with 9 positions matching TRBD1. Germline CDR1 is MNHEY and CDR2 is SMNVEV (reference sequence). This CDR3 has 16 amino acids. Germline trimming cut 1 base from V and 5 bases from J; bases unmatched to any gene: 5.

A single count supports this clone. The chain uses TRBV6-6 and TRBJ2-3; a weak D match, TRBD2 (7 bases). The germline V gene has CDR1 MNHNY and CDR2 SVGAGI (reference sequence). V was trimmed by 2 bases and J by 2 bases, leaving 11 bases between them. CDR3 length equals 15 residues. In DNA form, the CDR3 reads TGTGCCAGCAGTTACGGGGGGGCTACCACAGATACGCAGTATTTT. It encodes CASSYGGATTDTQYF.

This clone came up a few times. This chain connects TRBV18 to TRBJ2-1; D gene uncertain. V shed 6 bases and J shed 5 bases, with 11 bases lying between them. CDR3 length equals 13 residues. Looked up from germline, CDR1 is KGHSH and CDR2 is LQKENI. The CDR3 reads CASSLNRDNEQFF. CDR3 DNA sequence: TGTGCCAGCTCTCTCAACAGAGACAATGAGCAGTTCTTC.

V and J are TRBV10-3 and TRBJ2-7, with no clear D. Trimming shortened V by 0 bases and J by 1 base, and 7 bases separated the two germline ends. Germline V CDR1 and CDR2: ENHRY, SYGVKD. This CDR3 is 14 amino acids long. This CDR3 reads CAISESTGSYEQYF. DNA for the CDR3: TGTGCCATCAGTGAGTCGACTGGGTCCTACGAGCAGTACTTC.

The chain is built from TRBV15 and TRBJ2-7, with D possibly matching TRBD1 (7 bases). The CDR3 spans 16 residues. Germline V gene sequence: CDR1 LNHNV, CDR2 YYDKDF (reference sequence). V lost 3 bases and J 1 base, leaving 16 bases between the germline ends. In nucleotides, the CDR3 is TGTGCCACCAGCAGCCCCAGACAGGGACTGTCCTACGAGCAGTACTTC. It is translated as CATSSPRQGLSYEQYF.

The genes are TRBV7-9 and TRBJ1-4, with D possibly matching TRBD1 (5 bases). Trimming removed 1 base from V and 8 bases from J, with 11 bases in between. The V gene's germline CDR1 is SEHNR and CDR2 FQNEAQ (reference sequence). The CDR3 runs to 14 residues. The CDR3, as DNA: TGTGCCAGCAGCTTAGTCGGTTCAGGGGAAAAACTGTTTTTT. It is translated as CASSLVGSGEKLFF.

This clone was detected a few times. The CDR3 coding sequence is TGTGCCAGTAGTATACCTCAGGGGTTCGGCTATGGCTACACCTTC. It translates to CASSIPQGFGYGYTF. The chain combines TRBV19 with TRBJ1-2, with D perhaps matching TRBD1 (6 bases). The CDR3 has 15 residues. Germline assignment: CDR1 LNHDA and CDR2 SQIVND (reference sequence). The V end was cut by 2 bases, the J end by 4 bases, with 14 bases between.

This clone was seen just once. Sequence at one end of the junction differs from germline and may be a read error. The chain is built from TRBV29-1 and TRBJ2-7; 8 bases fit TRBD1. The CDR3 is made up of 11 amino acids. CDR1 SQVTM and CDR2 ANQGSEA come from the germline V gene. CDR3 in amino acids: CSAGQDYEQHF. The CDR3 DNA is TGCAGCGCGGGACAGGACTACGAGCAGCACTTC.

The chain recombines TRBV10-3 with TRBJ1-3; 7 bases match TRBD1. The CDR3 totals 15 residues. Germline CDR1 reads ENHRY; CDR2 reads SYGVKD. The V and J ends lost 6 bases and 0 bases, in that order; junction bases with no gene match: 5. The CDR3 loop reads CAIRGDSSSGNTIYF. The CDR3 DNA follows: TGTGCCATCAGAGGGGACAGTTCCTCTGGAAACACCATATATTTT.

V is TRBV11-2 and J is TRBJ2-3; the D gene is possibly TRBD2 (6 bases). With 1 base removed from V and 3 bases from J, the gap between germline ends came to 11 bases. This CDR3 has 15 residues. Germline-derived CDR1 and CDR2 are SGHAT and FQNNGV. DNA for the CDR3: TGTGCCAGCAGCTTAGTGGCGGGGCGGACAGATACGCAGTATTTT. Its protein is CASSLVAGRTDTQYF.